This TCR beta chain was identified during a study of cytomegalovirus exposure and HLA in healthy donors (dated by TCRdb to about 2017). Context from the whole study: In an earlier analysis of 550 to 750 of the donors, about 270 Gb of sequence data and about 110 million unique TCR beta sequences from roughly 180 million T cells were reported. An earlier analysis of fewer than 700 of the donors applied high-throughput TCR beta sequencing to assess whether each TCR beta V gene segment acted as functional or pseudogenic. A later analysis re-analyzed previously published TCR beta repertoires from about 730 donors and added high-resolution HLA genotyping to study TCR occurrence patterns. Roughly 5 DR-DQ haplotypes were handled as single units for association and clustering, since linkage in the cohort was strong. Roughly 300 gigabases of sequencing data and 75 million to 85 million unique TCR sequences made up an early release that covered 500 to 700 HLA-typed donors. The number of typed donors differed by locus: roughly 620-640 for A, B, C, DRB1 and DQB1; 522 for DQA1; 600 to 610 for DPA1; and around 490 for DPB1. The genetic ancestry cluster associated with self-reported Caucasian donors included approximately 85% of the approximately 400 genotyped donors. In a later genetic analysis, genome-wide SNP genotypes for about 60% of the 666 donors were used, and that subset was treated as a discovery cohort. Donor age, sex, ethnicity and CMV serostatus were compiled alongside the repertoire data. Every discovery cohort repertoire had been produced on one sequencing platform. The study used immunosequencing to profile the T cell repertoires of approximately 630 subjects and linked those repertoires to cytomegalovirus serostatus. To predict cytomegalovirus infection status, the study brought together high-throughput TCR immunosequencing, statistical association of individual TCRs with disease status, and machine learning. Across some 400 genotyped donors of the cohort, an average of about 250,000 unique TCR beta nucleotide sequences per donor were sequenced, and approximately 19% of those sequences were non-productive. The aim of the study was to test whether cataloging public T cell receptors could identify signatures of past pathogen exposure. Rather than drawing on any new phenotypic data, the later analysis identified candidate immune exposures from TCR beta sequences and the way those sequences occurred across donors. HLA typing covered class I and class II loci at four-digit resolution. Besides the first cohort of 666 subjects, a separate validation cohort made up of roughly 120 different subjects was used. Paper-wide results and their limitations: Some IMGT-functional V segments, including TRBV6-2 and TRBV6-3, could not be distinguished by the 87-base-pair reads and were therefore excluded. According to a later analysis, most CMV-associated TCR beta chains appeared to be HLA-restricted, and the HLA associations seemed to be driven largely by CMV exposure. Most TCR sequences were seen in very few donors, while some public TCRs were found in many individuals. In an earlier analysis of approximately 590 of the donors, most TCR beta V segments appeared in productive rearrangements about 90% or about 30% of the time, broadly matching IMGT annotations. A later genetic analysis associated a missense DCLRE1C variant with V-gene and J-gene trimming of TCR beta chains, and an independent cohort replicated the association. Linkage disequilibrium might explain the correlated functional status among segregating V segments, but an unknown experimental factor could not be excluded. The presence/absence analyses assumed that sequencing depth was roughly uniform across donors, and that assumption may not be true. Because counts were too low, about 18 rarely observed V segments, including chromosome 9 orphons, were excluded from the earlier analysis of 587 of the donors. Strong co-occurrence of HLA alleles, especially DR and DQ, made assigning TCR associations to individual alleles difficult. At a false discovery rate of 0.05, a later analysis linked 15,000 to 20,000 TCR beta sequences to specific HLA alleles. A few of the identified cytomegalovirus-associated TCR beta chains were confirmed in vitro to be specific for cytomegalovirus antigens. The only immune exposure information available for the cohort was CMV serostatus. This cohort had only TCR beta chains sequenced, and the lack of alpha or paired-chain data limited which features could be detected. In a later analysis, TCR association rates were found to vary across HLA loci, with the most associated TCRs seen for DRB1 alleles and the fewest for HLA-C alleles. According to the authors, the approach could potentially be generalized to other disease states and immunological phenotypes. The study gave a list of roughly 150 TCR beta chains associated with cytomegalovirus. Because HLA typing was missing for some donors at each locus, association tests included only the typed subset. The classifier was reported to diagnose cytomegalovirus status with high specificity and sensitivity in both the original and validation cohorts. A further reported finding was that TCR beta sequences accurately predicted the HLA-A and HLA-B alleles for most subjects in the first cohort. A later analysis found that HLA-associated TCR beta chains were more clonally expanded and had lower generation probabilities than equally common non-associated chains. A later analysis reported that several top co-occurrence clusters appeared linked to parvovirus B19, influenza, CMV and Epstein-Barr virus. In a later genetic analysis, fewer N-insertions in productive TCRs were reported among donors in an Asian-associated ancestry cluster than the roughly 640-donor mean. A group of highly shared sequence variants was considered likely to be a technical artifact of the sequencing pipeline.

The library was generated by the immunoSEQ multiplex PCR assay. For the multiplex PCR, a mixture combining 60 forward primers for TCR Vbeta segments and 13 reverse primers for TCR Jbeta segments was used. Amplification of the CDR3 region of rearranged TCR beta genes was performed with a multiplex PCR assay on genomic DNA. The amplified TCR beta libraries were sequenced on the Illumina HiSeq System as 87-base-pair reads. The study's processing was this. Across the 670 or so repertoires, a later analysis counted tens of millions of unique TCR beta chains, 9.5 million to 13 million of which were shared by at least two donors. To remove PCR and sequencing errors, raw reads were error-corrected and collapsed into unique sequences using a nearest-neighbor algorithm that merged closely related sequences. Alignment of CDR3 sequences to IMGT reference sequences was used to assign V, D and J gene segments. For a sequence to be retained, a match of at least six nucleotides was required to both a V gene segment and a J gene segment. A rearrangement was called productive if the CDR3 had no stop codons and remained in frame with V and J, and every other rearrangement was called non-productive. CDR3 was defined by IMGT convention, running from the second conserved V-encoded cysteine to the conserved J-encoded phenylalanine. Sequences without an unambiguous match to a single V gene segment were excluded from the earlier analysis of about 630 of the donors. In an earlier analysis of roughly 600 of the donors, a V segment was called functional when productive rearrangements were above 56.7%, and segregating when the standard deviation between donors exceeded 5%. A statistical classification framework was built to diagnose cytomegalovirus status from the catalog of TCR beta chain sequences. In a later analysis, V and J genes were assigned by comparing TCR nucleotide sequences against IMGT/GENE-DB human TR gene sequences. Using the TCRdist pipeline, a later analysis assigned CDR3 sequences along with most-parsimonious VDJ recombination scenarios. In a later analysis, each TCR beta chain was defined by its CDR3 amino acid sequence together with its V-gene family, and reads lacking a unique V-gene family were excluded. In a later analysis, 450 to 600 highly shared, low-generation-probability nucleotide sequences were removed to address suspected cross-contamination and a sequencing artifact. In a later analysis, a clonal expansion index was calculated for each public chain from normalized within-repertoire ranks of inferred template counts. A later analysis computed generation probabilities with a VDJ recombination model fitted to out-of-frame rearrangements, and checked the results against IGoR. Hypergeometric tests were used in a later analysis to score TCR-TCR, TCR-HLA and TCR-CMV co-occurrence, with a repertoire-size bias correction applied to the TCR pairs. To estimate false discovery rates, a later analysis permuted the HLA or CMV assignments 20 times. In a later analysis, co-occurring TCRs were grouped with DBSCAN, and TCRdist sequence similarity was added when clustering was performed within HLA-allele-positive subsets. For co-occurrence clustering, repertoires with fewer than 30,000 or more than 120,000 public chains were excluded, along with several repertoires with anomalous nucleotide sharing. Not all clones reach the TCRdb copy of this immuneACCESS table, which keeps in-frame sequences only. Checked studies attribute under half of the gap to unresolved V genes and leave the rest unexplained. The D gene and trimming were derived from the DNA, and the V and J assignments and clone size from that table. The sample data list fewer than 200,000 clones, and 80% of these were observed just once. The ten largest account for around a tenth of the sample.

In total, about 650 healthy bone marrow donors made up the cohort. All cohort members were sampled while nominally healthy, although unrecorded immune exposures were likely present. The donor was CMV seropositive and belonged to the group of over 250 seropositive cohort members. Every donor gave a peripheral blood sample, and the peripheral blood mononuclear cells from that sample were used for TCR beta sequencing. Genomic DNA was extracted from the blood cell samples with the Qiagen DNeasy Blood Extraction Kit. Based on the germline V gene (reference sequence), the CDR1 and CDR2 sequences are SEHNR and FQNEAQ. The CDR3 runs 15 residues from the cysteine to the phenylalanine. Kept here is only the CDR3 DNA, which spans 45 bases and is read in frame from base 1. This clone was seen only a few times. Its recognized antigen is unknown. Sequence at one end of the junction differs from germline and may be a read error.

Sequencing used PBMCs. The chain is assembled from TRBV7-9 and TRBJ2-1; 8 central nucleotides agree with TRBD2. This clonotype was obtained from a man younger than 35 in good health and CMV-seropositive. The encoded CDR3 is CSSNPSGSPGNEQFF. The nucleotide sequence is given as TGTTCCAGCAACCCCAGCGGGAGCCCCGGGAATGAGCAGTTCTTC. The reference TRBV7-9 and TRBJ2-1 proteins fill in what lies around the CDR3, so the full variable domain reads DTGVSQNPRHKITKRGQNVTFRCDPISEHNRLYWYRQTLGQGPEFLTYFQNEAQLEKSRLLSDRFSAERPKGSFSTLEIQRTEQGDSAMYLCSSNPSGSPGNEQFFGPGTRLTVL.